Listed here are 20 T cell receptor beta chains from one sample, sequenced in a study of blood T cell repertoires in COVID-19. TCRdb keeps only in-frame clones here, not all; method: immunoSEQ multiplex PCR. Of about 160,000 clones listed, approximately 81% are singletons. Sequenced material: peripheral blood. The receptors were sampled from a woman between 55 and 75 years old with COVID-19, enrolled during active disease.

The chain carries TRBV7-9 and TRBJ1-2; 8 bases fit TRBD1. Germline loops: CDR1 SEHNR, CDR2 FQNEAQ (reference sequence). Trimming cost V 4 bases and J 5 bases; bases outside gene matches: 6. This CDR3 comprises 14 residues. The CDR3 DNA reads as TGTGCCAGCAGCTCAGGGGGCGCGGGGTATGGCTACACCTTC. Translation: CASSSGGAGYGYTF. The full variable domain, with the rest looked up from reference TRBV7-9 and TRBJ1-2, is DTGVSQNPRHKITKRGQNVTFRCDPISEHNRLYWYRQTLGQGPEFLTYFQNEAQLEKSRLLSDRFSAERPKGSFSTLEIQRTEQGDSAMYLCASSSGGAGYGYTFGSGTRLTVV.

This clone was observed a handful of times. The gene calls are TRBV2 and TRBJ1-2, with D maybe TRBD1 (5 bases). V lost 6 bases, J lost 5 bases, and 16 bases lay in between. CDR3 length: 14 amino acids. Germline assignment: CDR1 SNHLY and CDR2 FYNNEI. In DNA, the CDR3 is TGTGCCAGCAGCCCCCGCAGGGTTGGATATGGCTACACCTTC. This sequence encodes CASSPRRVGYGYTF.

The chain couples TRBV7-3 to TRBJ2-2, with 7 bases lining up with TRBD1. The V segment lost 4 bases and the J segment 2 bases; nucleotides outside the gene matches: 7. Germline V gives CDR1 SGHTA, CDR2 FQGTGA. The CDR3 extends over 16 amino acids. The CDR3 here is CASSSAGTVNTGELFF. The CDR3 nucleotides read TGTGCCAGCAGCTCCGCCGGGACAGTCAACACCGGGGAGCTGTTTTTT.

This sequence joins TRBV7-9 and TRBJ2-6; 7 bases are shared with TRBD2. The ends lost 5 bases at V and 0 bases at J; junction bases unmatched: 7. The germline gives CDR1 SEHNR, CDR2 FQNEAQ (reference sequence). The CDR3 has 17 residues. The CDR3 nucleotides are TGTGCCAGCAGCCGGGCTAGCGGATTCTCTGGGGCCAACGTCCTGACTTTC. This codes for CASSRASGFSGANVLTF.

The rearrangement joins TRBV6-1 to TRBJ2-1, with 7 positions matching TRBD1. The CDR3 has 15 residues. Germline-derived CDR1 and CDR2 are MNHNS and SASEGT. V lost 2 bases to trimming and J lost 2 bases; unmatched junction nucleotides: 3. This chain's CDR3 is CASSEQGETYNEQFF. The CDR3 bases are TGTGCCAGCAGTGAACAGGGGGAGACCTACAATGAGCAGTTCTTC.

This chain connects TRBV20-1 to TRBJ2-5; TRBD2 might be the D (5 bases). Trimming removed 3 bases at V and 2 bases at J, with 16 bases between. Germline V gene data show CDR1 as DFQATT and CDR2 as SNEGSKA (reference sequence). The CDR3 is made up of 15 amino acids. CDR3 sequence: CSASLVGSGQETQYF. CDR3 coding DNA: TGCAGTGCTAGTTTGGTCGGGTCGGGGCAAGAGACCCAGTACTTC.

The rearrangement uses TRBV30 and TRBJ1-4; possibly TRBD1 for D (5 bases). V was cut by 3 bases and J by 0 bases, with 14 bases left in between. The CDR3 contains 16 residues. CDR1 and CDR2 (germline): GTSNPN, SVGIG (reference sequence). The CDR3 bases are TGTGCCTGGAGCCTAATGGACATTTCAACTAATGAAAAACTGTTTTTT. Translation: CAWSLMDISTNEKLFF.

This rearrangement joins TRBV7-2 to TRBJ1-2; TRBD1 might be the D (5 bases). The V gene's germline CDR1 is SGHTA and CDR2 FQGNSA. The CDR3 loop spans 15 amino acids. V was cut by 5 bases and J by 4 bases, with 17 bases left in between. The CDR3 is CASSPGTFELYGYTF. CDR3 sequence (DNA): TGTGCCAGCAGCCCAGGGACTTTCGAGCTCTATGGCTACACCTTC.

The V gene is TRBV20-1, the J gene TRBJ1-5; D unclear. Germline CDR1 reads DFQATT; CDR2 reads SNEGSKA (reference sequence). Deletions cut 8 bases from V and 7 bases from J, with 6 bases between. The CDR3 is 9 residues long. CDR3 loop: CSLGQPQHF. CDR3 bases: TGCAGTCTGGGCCAGCCCCAGCATTTT.

This chain connects TRBV5-6 to TRBJ1-2, with D maybe TRBD1 (5 bases). CDR3 length: 14 residues. Trimming took 1 base from V and 0 from J, leaving 7 bases between them. Germline CDR1 SGHDT, CDR2 YYEEEE. CDR3 DNA sequence: TGTGCCAGCAGCTTGTTCAGGGCTAACTATGGCTACACCTTC. Amino acids: CASSLFRANYGYTF. The entire variable domain, with the rest obtained from reference TRBV5-6 and TRBJ1-2, is as follows: DAGVTQSPTHLIKTRGQQVTLRCSPKSGHDTVSWYQQALGQGPQFIFQYYEEEERQRGNFPDRFSGHQFPNYSSELNVNALLLGDSALYLCASSLFRANYGYTFGSGTRLTVV.

This rearrangement joins TRBV5-1 to TRBJ1-1; TRBD1 is a possible D gene (6 bases). Germline V CDR1 and CDR2: SGHRS, YFSETQ. V was trimmed by 4 bases and J by 4 bases, leaving 17 bases between them. The CDR3 length is 15 residues. The CDR3 loop is CASSLAPGQITEAFF. The CDR3, as DNA: TGCGCCAGCAGCCTAGCTCCGGGACAAATCACTGAAGCTTTCTTT.

This clone was seen only once. The rearrangement links TRBV6-1 to TRBJ1-2, with unresolved D. Per the germline V gene, CDR1 is MNHNS and CDR2 is SASEGT. The CDR3 length is 16 residues. V was pared by 1 base and J by 3 bases, with 15 bases between. CDR3 in amino acids: CASSEVRHTEHYGYTF. CDR3 sequence (DNA): TGTGCCAGCAGTGAAGTGAGGCACACCGAGCACTATGGCTACACCTTC.

Here the CDR3 reads CASSPVTVSVYYGYTF. The CDR3 DNA reads as TGTGCCAGTAGTCCCGTTACAGTCTCGGTTTACTATGGCTACACCTTC. V is TRBV19 and J is TRBJ1-2; D unresolved. CDR1 is LNHDA, CDR2 SQIVND, per germline (reference sequence). The ends were cut back, 5 bases at V and 3 bases at J, with 19 bases in the middle. The length of the CDR3 is 16 residues.

The chain is built from TRBV2 and TRBJ2-2; the D gene is possibly TRBD2 (6 bases). The germline V gene encodes CDR1 SNHLY and CDR2 FYNNEI. V was shortened by 9 bases and J by 0 bases, with 11 bases between the two germline ends. CDR3 length: 14 residues. CDR3 protein: CARKGGTNTGELFF. CDR3 nucleotides: TGTGCCAGAAAGGGAGGAACGAACACCGGGGAGCTGTTTTTT.

The rearrangement uses TRBV2 and TRBJ2-5; D ambiguous. Trimming cost V 3 bases and J 2 bases, with 7 bases left between them. This CDR3 is 13 amino acids long. Germline loops: CDR1 SNHLY, CDR2 FYNNEI. CDR3 sequence (DNA): TGTGCCAGCAGTGATGGCCCGCAAGAGACCCAGTACTTC. Encoded protein: CASSDGPQETQYF.

The rearrangement uses TRBV3-1 (or the pseudogene TRBV3-2) and TRBJ2-1, with D uncertain. CDR3 length: 11 amino acids. Trimming pared 2 bases from V and 9 bases from J, leaving 5 bases between. From germline, CDR1 is LGHDT and CDR2 YNNKEL (reference sequence). CDR3 sequence reads: CASSQWPEQFF. The DNA of the CDR3 is TGTGCCAGCAGCCAATGGCCTGAGCAGTTCTTC.

The V call is TRBV7-8, the J call TRBJ1-4; the D gene is possibly TRBD1 (6 bases). This CDR3 is 16 amino acids long. Germline V gives CDR1 SGHVS, CDR2 FQNEAQ. V lost 3 bases, J lost 8 bases, and 19 bases lay in between. The CDR3 bases are TGTGCCAGCAGCTTTCAGGGGAGCCCCACGTCGGAAAAACTGTTTTTT. It translates to CASSFQGSPTSEKLFF.

The chain combines TRBV5-4 with TRBJ1-1; no clear D gene. Trimming removed 4 bases at V and 5 bases at J, with 12 bases between. Germline V gene lookup returns CDR1 SGHNT and CDR2 YYREEE (reference sequence). This CDR3 is built from 13 residues. CDR3 coding DNA: TGTGCCAGCAGCCGTCAGGTTGGGACTGAAGCTTTCTTT. Translation gives CASSRQVGTEAFF. Variable domain in full (rest from reference TRBV5-4 and TRBJ1-1): ETGVTQSPTHLIKTRGQQVTLRCSSQSGHNTVSWYQQALGQGPQFIFQYYREEENGRGNFPPRFSGLQFPNYSSELNVNALELDDSALYLCASSRQVGTEAFFGQGTRLTVV.

The chain uses TRBV7-3 and TRBJ1-2; D is unclear. The CDR3 has 13 residues. Germline assignment: CDR1 SGHTA and CDR2 FQGTGA. V dropped 2 bases and J dropped 4 bases, with 8 bases sitting between them. The DNA for the CDR3 is TGTGCCAGCAGCTTAGACAAACTCTATGGCTACACCTTC. It translates to CASSLDKLYGYTF.

J is TRBJ1-1 and V is TRBV5-1, with TRBD1 matching 7 bases. This CDR3 has 14 amino acids. The V gene end was trimmed by 4 bases and the J gene end by 1 base; junction bases not matched to a gene: 4. Germline CDR1 and CDR2: SGHRS and YFSETQ. CDR3 in DNA: TGCGCCAGCAGCACAGGGGACTCGAACACTGAAGCTTTCTTT. Protein: CASSTGDSNTEAFF.